This T cell receptor beta chain was captured in a study of cytomegalovirus exposure and HLA in healthy donors. The germline CDR1 and CDR2 sequences are SNHLY and FYNNEI. The CDR3 extends over 16 amino acids. V lost 6 bases to trimming and J lost 5 bases, with 20 bases between them. Amplification used 60 Vbeta primers and 13 Jbeta primers. Libraries were prepared by immunoSEQ multiplex PCR; TCRdb keeps only in-frame clonotypes and omits some of them. The sample holds over 150,000 clones, 81% seen once. Comments on this clone: The antigen remains unidentified.

Study-wide points: The majority of TCR sequences were rare, yet some public TCRs appeared in many donors. Previously analyzed data showed that most TCR beta V segments were productive at a frequency of about 90% or about 30%. Accounts indicate the classifier identified cytomegalovirus status with strong specificity and sensitivity.

The sequenced sample was PBMCs. This TCR was sampled from a woman aged 18-29 years in good health and CMV-seronegative. V usage is TRBV2 and J usage is TRBJ1-5, with D maybe TRBD1 (6 bases). The CDR3 sequence is CASRWGGTNTDQPQHF. The CDR3 DNA is TGTGCCAGCAGATGGGGGGGGACAAATACAGATCAGCCCCAGCATTTT.